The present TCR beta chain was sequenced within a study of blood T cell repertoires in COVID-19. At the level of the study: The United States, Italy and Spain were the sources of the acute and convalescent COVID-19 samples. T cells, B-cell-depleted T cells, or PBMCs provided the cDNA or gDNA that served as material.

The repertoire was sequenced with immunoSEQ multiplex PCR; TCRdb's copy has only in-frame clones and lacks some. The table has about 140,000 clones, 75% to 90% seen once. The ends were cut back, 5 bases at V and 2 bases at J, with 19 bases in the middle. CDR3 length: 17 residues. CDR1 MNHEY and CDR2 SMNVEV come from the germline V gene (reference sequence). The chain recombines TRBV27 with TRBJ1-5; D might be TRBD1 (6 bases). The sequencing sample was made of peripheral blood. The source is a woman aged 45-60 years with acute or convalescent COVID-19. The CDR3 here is CASSLKATGHGNQPQHF. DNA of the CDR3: TGTGCCAGCAGTCTGAAGGCCACAGGGCATGGCAATCAGCCCCAGCATTTT.